One sample yielded the 10 T cell receptor beta chains listed below, sequenced in a study of regulatory T cells in long-lasting Graves disease. To make TCR beta libraries, researchers used iRepertoire HTBI primers and Arm-PCR of CDR3 regions. TCRdb used MiXCR to reprocess the multiplex PCR reads, holding one entry per CDR3 protein. The sample has 400,000 to 450,000 distinct CDR3 sequences; about 16% are singletons. Stated time point: newly diagnosed GD, antithyroid drugs for less than 3 months. TCR sequences were obtained from RNA taken from PBMCs. This same sample was also taken into another study, of T cells in Graves' hyperthyroidism and ophthalmopathy.

The source was peripheral blood mononuclear cells (PBMCs), collected at new diagnosis, from a patient treated with antithyroid drugs. The receptor source for this set is a woman aged 30 to 39 with Graves disease.

The chain carries TRBV9 and TRBJ2-2; D uncertain. V shed 3 bases and J shed 6 bases, with 15 bases lying between them. The CDR3 sequence is 15 residues long. CDR1 is SGDLS and CDR2 is YYNGEE in the germline V gene. The CDR3 coding sequence is TGTGCCAGCAGCGCACCGGGTCTCCAGCCCGGGGAGCTGTTTTTT. It translates to CASSAPGLQPGELFF.

The chain carries TRBV28 and TRBJ2-2; D might be TRBD1 or TRBD2, each matching 5 bases. The germline gives CDR1 MDHEN, CDR2 SYDVKM. The CDR3 runs to 17 residues. V lost 8 bases and J lost 5, with 24 bases in between. The CDR3 loop reads CASSLLGTRLRTGELFF. CDR3 in DNA: TGTGCCAGCTCTCTCCTGGGGACCCGGCTAAGAACCGGGGAGCTGTTTTTT.

This clonotype was detected ten times or more. The chain uses TRBV5-5 and TRBJ2-7; TRBD1 or TRBD2 may be the D gene (5 bases each). The CDR3 has 15 amino acids. V shed 4 bases and J shed 0 bases, with 14 bases lying between them. CDR1 SGHKS and CDR2 YYEKEE come from the germline V gene (reference sequence). CDR3 loop: CASSIDWGYSYEQYF. DNA for the CDR3: TGTGCCAGCAGCATCGACTGGGGGTACTCCTACGAGCAGTACTTC.

This clonotype was counted ten times or more. J is TRBJ2-7 and V is TRBV20-1; 12 nucleotides align to TRBD2. CDR1 is DFQATT and CDR2 is SNEGSKA in the germline V gene (reference sequence). The CDR3 has 16 amino acids. V was clipped by 1 base and J by 3 bases; unmatched bases: 7. CDR3 DNA sequence: TGCAGTGCTAGAGTACTAGCGGGAGGAACCGGCTACGAGCAGTACTTC. It is translated as CSARVLAGGTGYEQYF.

This clonotype was detected a few times. This chain links TRBV18 with TRBJ2-3, with 9 positions matching TRBD1. The CDR3 covers 16 residues. V lost 1 base, J lost 4 bases, and 6 bases stayed unmatched. CDR1 is KGHSH, CDR2 LQKENI, per germline. In nucleotides, the CDR3 is TGTGCCAGCTCACCACAGGACAGGGGTCGGCCAGATACGCAGTATTTT. Encoded protein: CASSPQDRGRPDTQYF.

This clonotype has at least ten counts. V gene TRBV7-8 combines with J gene TRBJ2-7, with D uncertain. The ends were cut back, 1 base at V and 6 bases at J, with 10 bases in the middle. Germline V lookup: CDR1 SGHVS, CDR2 FQNEAQ. There are 13 residues in the CDR3. The CDR3 loop reads CASSLGLSIEQYF. CDR3 DNA: TGTGCCAGCAGCTTAGGACTTTCCATCGAGCAGTACTTC. The full variable domain, its missing parts supplied by reference TRBV7-8 and TRBJ2-7, is GAGVSQSPRYKVAKRGQDVALRCDPISGHVSLFWYQQALGQGPEFLTYFQNEAQLDKSGLPSDRFFAERPEGSVSTLKIQRTQQEDSAVYLCASSLGLSIEQYFGPGTRLTVT.

Details on this clonotype: This may come from a read error, since a much larger clone is one base off. The J gene is TRBJ2-1, the V gene TRBV7-3; D perhaps matches TRBD2 (7 bases). This CDR3 comprises 16 residues. Germline V gene sequence: CDR1 SGHTA, CDR2 FQGTGA. CDR3 loop: CASSRLHRGASNKQFF. The CDR3 DNA sequence: TGTGCCAGCAGCCGCCTCCATCGGGGGGCGAGCAATAAGCAGTTCTTC.

The table lists this clonotype with many counts. The chain couples TRBV6-5 to TRBJ2-2; 7 bases match TRBD1. Germline loops: CDR1 MNHEY, CDR2 SVGAGI. The CDR3 is 15 residues long. Germline trimming cut 0 bases from V and 6 bases from J; bases unmatched to any gene: 4. The DNA of the CDR3 is TGTGCCAGCAGTTACTCCACGACAGGGTCCGGGGAGCTGTTTTTT. Translating gives CASSYSTTGSGELFF.

This clonotype was counted ten times or more. This chain joins TRBV29-1 and TRBJ2-2, with a tentative D call TRBD1 (7 bases). Trimming removed 6 bases at V and 2 bases at J, with 13 bases between. This CDR3 comprises 14 residues. CDR1 and CDR2 (germline): SQVTM, ANQGSEA. CDR3 region: CSVEEGANTGELFF. The CDR3 nucleotides are TGCAGCGTCGAGGAGGGGGCTAACACCGGGGAGCTGTTTTTT.

The table lists this clonotype with a count of one. The chain carries TRBV20-1 and TRBJ1-5, with TRBD1 matching 7 bases. CDR1 is DFQATT, CDR2 SNEGSKA, per germline (reference sequence). V shed 4 bases and J 0 bases; nucleotides not matched to a gene: 3. The CDR3 totals 14 residues. In DNA, the CDR3 is TGCAGTGCTAAGGACAGGAATAGCAATCAGCCCCAGCATTTT. Amino acids: CSAKDRNSNQPQHF.